Each of the 14 T cell receptor beta chains below was sequenced from the same sample in a study of blood T cell repertoires in COVID-19. Libraries were prepared by immunoSEQ multiplex PCR; TCRdb keeps only in-frame clonotypes and omits some of them. Counted here are 100,000 or so clones, around 81% occurring once; the ten biggest clones make up roughly 10%. Material: peripheral blood. These receptors all stem from a human donor in a cohort sampled during active COVID-19.

The chain recombines TRBV27 with TRBJ2-3, with D perhaps TRBD2 (6 bases). Per the germline V gene, CDR1 is MNHEY and CDR2 is SMNVEV (reference sequence). V shed 3 bases and J shed 1 base, with 11 bases lying between them. The CDR3 loop spans 15 amino acids. The CDR3: CASSLRRGGTDTQYF. The CDR3 nucleotides read TGTGCCAGCAGTTTGAGGCGGGGAGGCACAGATACGCAGTATTTT.

The V and J genes are TRBV2 and TRBJ1-2; weak D call: TRBD1 (6 bases). CDR1 is SNHLY and CDR2 is FYNNEI in the germline V gene. The CDR3 length is 13 residues. V was pared by 4 bases and J by 6 bases, with 12 bases between. The CDR3 region is CASSVDSRNGYTF. The CDR3 nucleotides are TGTGCCAGCAGTGTGGACAGCAGAAATGGCTACACCTTC. Drawing the rest from reference TRBV2 and TRBJ1-2, the complete variable domain is EPEVTQTPSHQVTQMGQEVILRCVPISNHLYFYWYRQILGQKVEFLVSFYNNEISEKSEIFDDQFSVERPDGSNFTLKIRSTKLEDSAMYFCASSVDSRNGYTFGSGTRLTVV.

The chain links TRBV5-5 to TRBJ1-1, with D possibly being TRBD1 (5 bases). CDR3 length: 12 residues. Germline assignment: CDR1 SGHKS and CDR2 YYEKEE (reference sequence). V lost 0 bases to trimming and J lost 10 bases, with 10 bases between them. In DNA, the CDR3 is TGTGCCAGCAGCTTGGCGGGGGTGGGAGCTTTCTTT. Its protein is CASSLAGVGAFF.

The chain uses TRBV18 and TRBJ2-6; a possible D gene is TRBD1 (6 bases). CDR3 length: 19 residues. The germline gives CDR1 KGHSH, CDR2 LQKENI. Trimming left V 6 bases short and J 0 bases short, with 21 bases between. CDR3 sequence reads: CASSAPGRGSTSGANVLTF. In DNA form, the CDR3 reads TGTGCCAGCTCCGCCCCGGGCAGGGGCTCTACCTCTGGGGCCAACGTCCTGACTTTC.

The chain recombines TRBV11-3 with TRBJ1-5; D not resolved. Germline V CDR1 and CDR2: SGHNT, YENEEA. V was trimmed by 0 bases and J by 6 bases, leaving 6 bases between them. This CDR3 comprises 13 residues. CDR3 nucleotide sequence: TGTGCCAGCAGCTTAGACCCGGTTCAGCCCCAGCATTTT. It codes for CASSLDPVQPQHF.

This clone was recorded once. The chain uses TRBV9 and TRBJ2-1, with 10 bases fitting TRBD2. J lost 6 bases, V lost 0 bases, and 3 bases had no gene match. Per germline, CDR1 SGDLS and CDR2 YYNGEE. CDR3 length: 15 amino acids. The CDR3 DNA reads as TGTGCCAGCAGCGTAGTAGCGGGGGGATCCAATGAGCAGTTCTTC. Its translation: CASSVVAGGSNEQFF.

The chain couples TRBV2 to TRBJ1-2, with unresolved D. Germline V gives CDR1 SNHLY, CDR2 FYNNEI. This CDR3 region has 13 residues. Trimming took off 1 base at V and 3 bases at J, with 6 bases between the two ends. The CDR3 DNA follows: TGTGCCAGCAGTGAAGACTTGGACTATGGCTACACCTTC. Amino acids: CASSEDLDYGYTF.

The J gene is TRBJ1-2, the V gene TRBV7-2; D remains unclear. V was cut by 6 bases and J by 6 bases, with 17 bases left in between. Germline loops: CDR1 SGHTA, CDR2 FQGNSA. The CDR3 totals 14 residues. The CDR3 sequence is CASSTSGNRNGYTF. CDR3 bases: TGTGCCAGCAGTACATCCGGGAACCGAAATGGCTACACCTTC.

CDR3 protein: CASRRTSGGETQYF. Here the CDR3 DNA reads TGTGCCAGTAGACGGACTAGCGGGGGGGAGACCCAGTACTTC. V gene TRBV19 combines with J gene TRBJ2-5; 14 nucleotides match TRBD2. Germline V gene lookup returns CDR1 LNHDA and CDR2 SQIVND (reference sequence). This CDR3 has 14 residues. Trimming cost V 6 bases and J 5 bases; bases outside gene matches: 2.

The chain couples TRBV9 to TRBJ2-7; 7 bases align to TRBD2. CDR3 length equals 15 residues. V shed 0 bases and J 3 bases; nucleotides not matched to a gene: 6. Germline CDR1 and CDR2: SGDLS and YYNGEE. CDR3 sequence: CASSVGSSGGYEQYF. CDR3 sequence (DNA): TGTGCCAGCAGCGTAGGATCTAGCGGAGGCTACGAGCAGTACTTC.

This chain connects TRBV4-3 to TRBJ2-7; 10 nucleotides line up with TRBD2. Trimming cost V 3 bases and J 4 bases; bases outside gene matches: 6. The CDR3 is 15 amino acids. Germline CDR1 LGHNA, CDR2 YSLEER. As DNA, the CDR3 is TGCGCCAGCAGCCAGTCGGCTAGCGGGAGTTACGAGCAGTACTTC. Protein product: CASSQSASGSYEQYF.

This clone has only a few counts. J is TRBJ1-5 and V is TRBV6-5; possible D gene TRBD1, 5 bases. Germline V gene lookup returns CDR1 MNHEY and CDR2 SVGAGI. The V end lost 0 bases, the J end lost 5 bases, and 11 bases lay between the germline ends. The CDR3 contains 15 residues. CDR3 DNA sequence: TGTGCCAGCAGTTACTCGGGGGGGACCCATCAGCCCCAGCATTTT. Translated: CASSYSGGTHQPQHF.

The V call is TRBV7-9, the J call TRBJ1-2, with D possibly TRBD1 on 5 matching bases. CDR3 length: 15 residues. With 5 bases removed from V and 8 bases from J, the gap between germline ends came to 21 bases. The germline CDR1 and CDR2 sequences are SEHNR and FQNEAQ (reference sequence). CDR3 in amino acids: CASSPTGGQGEGYTF. DNA for the CDR3: TGTGCCAGCAGCCCTACAGGTGGGCAGGGTGAGGGCTACACCTTC.

The chain is built from TRBV5-1 and TRBJ2-6; a possible D gene is TRBD2 (6 bases). V dropped 0 bases and J dropped 5 bases, with 24 bases sitting between them. Germline V CDR1 and CDR2: SGHRS, YFSETQ. The CDR3 consists of 20 residues. This chain's CDR3 is CASSLGTVPGDLSRANVLTF. The CDR3 nucleotides read TGCGCCAGCAGCTTGGGTACCGTTCCGGGGGACCTCTCGAGGGCCAACGTCCTGACTTTC.